This T cell receptor (beta chain) was documented in a study of regulatory T cells in long-lasting Graves disease (dated by TCRdb to the early 2020s). Concerning the study at large: Newly diagnosed Graves' disease patients had taken antithyroid drugs for less than 3 months. Persistent Graves' disease patients were compared with newly diagnosed Graves' disease patients by peripheral blood TCR sequencing and RNA sequencing. TCR sequencing covered some 13 persistent and 20 newly diagnosed Graves' disease patients, about 35 samples in total. The study was registered as a clinical trial and conducted in China. Overall results and qualifications from the work: TRBV28, TRBJ1-2 and TRBJ2-5 were preferentially used in persistent disease, while TRBV20-1 and TRBJ2-1 were favored in newly diagnosed disease. Lower TCR Shannon entropy and fewer highly expanded clones were observed in persistent Graves' disease patients than in newly diagnosed patients, which suggested clonal expansion. Sequencing and analysis were limited to the TCR beta chain. The authors noted that the small sample size was a limitation that may lower accuracy. A larger number of public clonotypes was shared among persistent patients (approximately 3,000) than among newly diagnosed patients (about 990). The study examined only peripheral blood because the primary lesion, thyroid tissue, could not be accessed.

The intended sense of this specimen's time point label: newly diagnosed GD, antithyroid drugs for less than 3 months. RNA was extracted from PBMCs in TRIzol for both TCR sequencing and RNA sequencing. The diagnosis of Graves' disease was made according to American Thyroid Association guidelines. The patients came from an endocrinology department in Xi'an, China. Each patient gave 9 to 10 milliliters of peripheral blood, collected in an EDTA anticoagulant tube. Ficoll Paque Plus density gradient separation was used to isolate PBMCs, and no further T cell sorting was performed. RNA quality was checked with an Agilent 2100 Bioanalyzer and agarose gel, and concentration with a NanoDrop 2000. Taken from cysteine to phenylalanine, the CDR3 has 15 residues. CDR3 DNA is the only sequence kept; it has 45 bases, read in frame from the first base. The germline V gene (reference sequence) yields LNHDA for CDR1 and SQIVND for CDR2. Germline trimming amounts to 6 bases on V and 6 bases on J, with 10 as the count of junction bases outside the gene matches.

To prepare the library, multiplex PCR was applied. Sequencing was performed on an Illumina HiSeq 4000. iRepertoire HTBI primers and Arm-PCR amplification of CDR3 regions were used to construct TCR beta libraries. PCR products were gel purified before sequencing. In the paper's pipeline: Gene usage analysis of CDR3 amino acid clonotypes relied on the 60 to 65 TRBV and 15 or so TRBJ segments identified across samples. COPE and FqMerger were used to merge filtered high-quality paired reads into contigs. BLAST was used to align contigs to the IMGT TRBV, TRBD and TRBJ reference genes, and CDR3 was defined following IMGT. Clonotypes above 0.1% frequency were classified as highly expanded clones. Shannon entropy was used to measure repertoire diversity, and the Gini coefficient was used to measure V-J evenness. A clonotype found in more than one individual was treated as public. TCRdb itself trimmed the public reads at Q25 with fastp, ran MiXCR and retained productive beta chains. Under each unique CDR3 protein, matching rows form one entry showing the most common genes and DNA. These V and J calls originate from TCRdb's pipeline instead of the authors' own analysis. The sample yields some 490,000 distinct CDR3 sequences; 9.5% to 15% were counted once. 8% to 10% of the sample comes from the top ten.

A word on this clonotype: Its target antigen remains unknown. The sample holds no much larger clone one base away, and base qualities are not on file.

The same data also went into a second study, on T cells in Graves' hyperthyroidism and ophthalmopathy. The second study also describes: Graves' hyperthyroidism was defined as stable when no progression to ophthalmopathy occurred over 18 months of follow-up. Hyperthyroidism patients were aged 18 to 65 years and newly diagnosed, with disease duration of less than 2 months. Any patient with an uncontrolled infection, another autoimmune disease, pregnancy or lactation was excluded. Diagnoses relied on clinical symptoms, serum thyroxine and TRAb, thyroid ultrasound and orbital computed tomography. The TCR CDR3 was subjected to a first round of RT-PCR using the HTBI primer set and the Qiagen OneStep RT-PCR kit. Most expanded thyroid clonotypes (frequency above 0.001) were also found in blood, which suggests that blood repertoires may mirror thyroid immune responses. In cross-validation, a model built on a 13 V-J signature told ophthalmopathy apart from stable hyperthyroidism with about 90% sensitivity and about 81% specificity, and in testing the same model reached 80%/75%. In validation, the model predicted progression to ophthalmopathy with around 71% sensitivity and 72.22% specificity, a median of 6.5 months before onset. To identify TCR V-J signatures that set the groups apart, the researchers used a discovery cohort of 95 to 100 patients, made up of 40 to 45 with Graves' ophthalmopathy and about 60 with stable Graves' hyperthyroidism. Whether ophthalmopathy could be predicted prospectively was tested in an independent validation cohort made up of 18 to 20 hyperthyroidism patients plus 17 patients who later progressed to ophthalmopathy. The 75 to 100 discovery patients were divided at random into training and test sets in a 7:3 ratio. In over five Graves' hyperthyroidism patients, the study also compared T-cell repertoires from thyroid tissue with T-cell repertoires from blood. After sampling, hyperthyroidism patients received methimazole starting at 30 mg daily, and ophthalmopathy patients received high-dose intravenous methylprednisolone. A second multiplex PCR round built the libraries, followed by size selection and purification. Paired-end sequencing of the libraries was performed with 100 bp reads on an Illumina HiSeq2000. Raw data were processed with SOAPnuke, discarding reads with adapters, uncalled bases, mean Phred below 15, or no exact constant-primer or identifier match. COPE v1.2.5 was used to merge the high-quality paired reads, and each unique nucleotide sequence was defined as a clonotype. Clonotypes were aligned to IMGT TRBV, TRBD and TRBJ reference segments using MiTCR v1.1. Only V-J combinations with frequency above 0.0001, covering about 99% of repertoires, were analysed. The TCS score was defined as F50 (clonal expansion) divided by E x V (chaos), with BLOSUM62-based TCRdist calculated between CDR3 peptides within each V-J. Welch's t-statistics and random forest reduced fewer than 550 V-J features to 13, which were used in a naive Bayes classifier (R e1071). No statistical method was used to set the sample size in advance, and investigators knew the group allocation. TCR Vbeta CDR3 sequencing of some 140 peripheral blood samples (over 40 ophthalmopathy, 75 hyperthyroidism and roughly 17 progressor patients) is reported in the paper.

This material consisted of peripheral blood mononuclear cells (PBMCs), taken at new diagnosis, from a patient treated with antithyroid drugs. The TCR comes from a woman aged 25 to 39 with Graves disease. Donor details come from another sample of the same person, matched by shared clones. The chain was built from TRBV19 and TRBJ2-4; the junction holds 8 bases that match TRBD2. The CDR3 region has the sequence CASSKVAGTANIQYF. The DNA sequence follows: TGTGCCAGTAGCAAAGTAGCGGGAACGGCAAACATTCAGTACTTC.